The rows below give T cell receptor beta chains drawn from one sample of a study of T cell repertoires in cytomegalovirus infection. TCRdb ran MiXCR on the reads and lists one entry per CDR3 protein. Of around 230,000 distinct CDR3 sequences in the sample, 30% to 45% were seen once. Their antigens are not known. Specimen: CD8+ T cells from cultured PBMCs, collected from culture after CMV antigen stimulation. The receptors originated from a human donor in good health (CMV status not recorded). Some clones in this sample may be carry-over from other donors' samples. Both conserved end residues are part of each CDR3. The D gene is left open where the match is weak. Size tells how often a clone was seen (once, few, many) or the class of an expanded clone, and some rows leave it out.

j_gene | d_gene | abundance | v_gene | CDR3nt | CDR3aa
TRBJ2-1 | TRBD2 | few | TRBV7-9 | TGTGCCACTGGGGCGGGAGAGCGATCTGGGGAGCAGTTCTTC | CATGAGERSGEQFF
TRBJ2-1 | TRBD2 | many | TRBV7-2 | TGTGCCAGCACGACTAGCGGACTACAGAGTGAGCAGTTCTTC | CASTTSGLQSEQFF
TRBJ2-2 | TRBD2 | - | TRBV7-9 | TGTGCCAGCAGCGTTCTAGCGGGAGGTCGCCAAGGTACCGGGGAGCTGTTTTTT | CASSVLAGGRQGTGELFF
TRBJ1-1 | - | - | TRBV7-3 | TGTGCCAGCAGACTGGACAGCTTGAACACTGAAGCTTTCTTT | CASRLDSLNTEAFF
TRBJ2-3 | - | many | TRBV7-6 | TGTGCCAGCAGCCCTGGTAAGGGGCTGGTTAGCACAGATACGCAGTATTTT | CASSPGKGLVSTDTQYF
TRBJ2-3 | TRBD2 | - | TRBV4-1 | TGCGCCAGCACCCCGAGTAGCGGGAGAACAGATACGCAGTATTTT | CASTPSSGRTDTQYF
TRBJ1-5 | TRBD1 | - | TRBV20-1 | TGCAGTGCTAGCGGGACAGGAGATTATAGCAATCAGCCCCAGCATTTT | CSASGTGDYSNQPQHF
TRBJ1-4 | - | - | TRBV7-2 | TGTGCCAGCAGCGAACCGCGCTTGGGGGCGTATGAAAAACTGTTTTTT | CASSEPRLGAYEKLFF
TRBJ2-7 | TRBD2 | - | TRBV7-3 | TGTGCCAGCAGCTTAGAGGCGGGAGTAGCCTACGAGCAGTACTTC | CASSLEAGVAYEQYF
TRBJ1-4 | - | - | TRBV6-8 | TGTGCCAGCAGACCCCGGGAAGGTAGCGAAAAACTGTTTTTT | CASRPREGSEKLFF
TRBJ2-7 | - | many | TRBV7-9 | TGTGCCAGCAGCTTACAGGGAGCCGACTACGAGCAGTACTTC | CASSLQGADYEQYF
TRBJ2-3 | TRBD1 | few | TRBV7-8 | TGTGCCAGCAGCCTGACAGGGTTCACAGATACGCAGTATTTT | CASSLTGFTDTQYF
TRBJ1-1 | - | - | TRBV27 | TGTGCCAGCAGGGAAAACAGGAACACTGAAGCTTTCTTT | CASRENRNTEAFF
TRBJ1-2 | TRBD1 | few | TRBV7-9 | TGTGCCAGCAGCCAGAGGGACAGGGGTTTTCGTGGCTACACCTTC | CASSQRDRGFRGYTF
TRBJ2-7 | - | few | TRBV6-5 | TGTGCCAGCAGTTACTCGAGTCTCCGCCTTAGGGGATACGAGCAGTACTTC | CASSYSSLRLRGYEQYF
TRBJ2-5 | TRBD1 | - | TRBV7-9 | TGTGCCAGCAGCAAATTCACAGGGGAAGAGACCCAGTACTTC | CASSKFTGEETQYF
TRBJ2-1 | TRBD2 | - | TRBV11-2 | TGTGCCAGCAGCCTACGCGGGAGTGAGCAGTTCTTC | CASSLRGSEQFF
TRBJ2-1 | - | - | TRBV4-1 | TGCGCCAGCAGCCAACTCTTGGGGGCAGGGGTCCACAATGAGCAGTTCTTC | CASSQLLGAGVHNEQFF
TRBJ2-1 | - | once | TRBV12-3/TRBV12-4 | TGTGCCAGCAGTTTACAGGGAGGTCGCTACAATGAGCAGTTCTTC | CASSLQGGRYNEQFF
TRBJ2-5 | - | few | TRBV7-6 | TGTGCTAGCAGCTCGACAGTAGCTCAAGAGACCCAGTACTTC | CASSSTVAQETQYF
TRBJ2-7 | - | - | TRBV7-2 | TGTGCCAGCAGCTATACCGGGGGCAGAGAGCAGTACTTC | CASSYTGGREQYF
TRBJ2-1 | TRBD1 | - | TRBV19 | TGTGCCAGTAACCCTTCCCCGGGACAGGACTACAATGAGCAGTTCTTC | CASNPSPGQDYNEQFF
TRBJ1-5 | - | - | TRBV11-2 | TGTGCCAGCAGCCCCGGGTCCCCATGGGAGCCCCAGCATTTT | CASSPGSPWEPQHF
TRBJ2-3 | - | - | TRBV27 | TGTGCCAGCAGTTTATCGAACAGCCAGTTCACAGATACGCAGTATTTT | CASSLSNSQFTDTQYF
TRBJ2-1 | - | few | TRBV19 | TGTGCCAGTAGTATCTCGAGAAGCTCCTACAATGAGCAGTTCTTC | CASSISRSSYNEQFF
TRBJ1-1 | TRBD1 | few | TRBV10-3 | TGTGCCATCAGTGAGGGAACAGGGGCAGTTGAAGCTTTCTTT | CAISEGTGAVEAFF
TRBJ2-3 | TRBD2 | few | TRBV2 | TGTGCCAGCAGTGAACTAGCGGTGGAGACAGATACGCAGTATTTT | CASSELAVETDTQYF
TRBJ2-2 | - | once | TRBV20-1 | TGCAGTGCTAGAGATTTCCTAGGCGGTACCGGGGAGCTGTTTTTT | CSARDFLGGTGELFF
TRBJ2-7 | - | - | TRBV4-1 | TGCGCCAGCAGCCAAAGGACAGTAGGAATCGACGAGCAGTACTTC | CASSQRTVGIDEQYF
TRBJ1-1 | TRBD1 | - | TRBV7-6 | TGTGCCAGCAGCTTAGCCCCCCAGGACAGGGTATGGACTGAAGCTTTCTTT | CASSLAPQDRVWTEAFF
TRBJ2-2 | - | once | TRBV10-3 | TGTGCCATCAGTGAAGGACCACTGAGCGGGGAGCTGTTTTTT | CAISEGPLSGELFF
TRBJ2-1 | TRBD2 | - | TRBV19 | TGTGCCAGTAGTCGCCTGACTAGCGGGAACAATGAGCAGTTCTTC | CASSRLTSGNNEQFF
TRBJ2-7 | TRBD1 | - | TRBV7-2 | TGTGCCAGCAGCCGACAGGGGAACTTTGGCTACGAGCAGTACTTC | CASSRQGNFGYEQYF
TRBJ2-3 | TRBD1 | - | TRBV7-3 | TGTGCCAGCAGCACCGGGACAGGGAGCACAGATACGCAGTATTTT | CASSTGTGSTDTQYF
TRBJ2-7 | - | - | TRBV6-1 | TGTGCCAGCAGTGAATCGGTGATGGTAAGCGAGCAGTACTTC | CASSESVMVSEQYF
TRBJ2-3 | - | - | TRBV19 | TGTGCCAGTAGTACAGGGCAAAGCACAGATACGCAGTATTTT | CASSTGQSTDTQYF
TRBJ2-2 | - | - | TRBV5-4 | TGTGCCAGCAACCCCGGGACGGCGAACACCGGGGAGCTGTTTTTT | CASNPGTANTGELFF
TRBJ1-5 | - | - | TRBV9 | TGTGCCAGCAGCTCTTCGGAACTGAACTATCAGCCCCAGCATTTT | CASSSSELNYQPQHF
TRBJ1-1 | - | - | TRBV7-3 | TGTGCCAGCAGCTTAAAACGGCACACTGAAGCTTTCTTT | CASSLKRHTEAFF
TRBJ2-1 | - | few | TRBV12-5 | TGTGCTAGTGGTTTCCCCAACACCCGAAACCCAACCGTCTACAATGAGCAGTTCTTC | CASGFPNTRNPTVYNEQFF
TRBJ1-1 | - | - | TRBV7-3 | TGTGCCAGCAGCTTAGTCCTTGAAGCTTTCTTT | CASSLVLEAFF
TRBJ1-1 | - | - | TRBV5-4 | TGTGCCAGCAGCTTTGACCTTTTCCACGAAGCTTTCTTT | CASSFDLFHEAFF
TRBJ1-1 | TRBD1 | - | TRBV7-2 | TGTGCCAGCAGCTTCGGGACAGGGGGCTTTGAAGCTTTCTTT | CASSFGTGGFEAFF
TRBJ2-7 | TRBD2 | - | TRBV7-6 | TGTGCCAGCAGCCCCACCATGGGCGGGGGGGCAGTCTACGAGCAGTACTTC | CASSPTMGGGAVYEQYF
TRBJ2-1 | - | - | TRBV11-2 | TGTGCCAGCAGCCCCACGTGGGGGGCGGACAATGAGCAGTTCTTC | CASSPTWGADNEQFF
TRBJ2-4 | - | - | TRBV28 | TGTGCCAGCAGTTTTCCCCCCCGAGACACAGAATTAAACATTCAGTACTTC | CASSFPPRDTELNIQYF
TRBJ2-1 | TRBD2 | - | TRBV13 | TGTGCCAGCAGCCGACGTTTCCGGGAGGGCTGGTCCTACAATGAGCAGTTCTTC | CASSRRFREGWSYNEQFF
TRBJ2-7 | TRBD2 | few | TRBV28 | TGTGCCAGCAGTTTTTCAACCTCCGGGACTAGCGGTTCCTACGAGCAGTACTTC | CASSFSTSGTSGSYEQYF
TRBJ1-3 | - | - | TRBV4-2 | TGTGCCAGCAGCCAAGATCGATTGGACAGTGACTCTGGAAACACCATATATTTT | CASSQDRLDSDSGNTIYF